This T cell receptor (beta chain) appears in the sequencing data of a study of blood T cells in healthy people across ages. The CDR3 covers 16 residues. V trimming: 3 bases; J trimming: 8 bases; junction bases outside the gene matches: 12. Germline CDR1 and CDR2: LNHNV and YYDKDF (reference sequence). The study's findings and limits: The percentage of naive T cells correlated strongly with TCR beta diversity.

Primed by a sample-barcoded 5' primer and a J-beta primer mix, a second PCR proceeded for about 6 to 12 cycles. TCRdb recomputed calls from the 5' RACE reads with MiXCR, one row per CDR3 protein. The sample has approximately 820,000 distinct CDR3 sequences, around 45% seen once. A word on this clonotype: Its antigen is not identified.

Sequencing input: blood. The chain couples TRBV15 to TRBJ1-2; TRBD1 matches at 10 bases. The origin of this receptor is a man in his 60s in good health. The CDR3: CATSSNPGQGIRGYTF. CDR3 bases: TGTGCCACCAGCAGTAATCCGGGACAGGGGATAAGAGGCTACACCTTC.